The 16 T cell receptor beta chains below come from one sample, sequenced in a study of cytotoxic CD8 clonotypes in ibrutinib-treated CLL. Produced via immunoSEQ multiplex PCR; TCRdb's table is partial and in-frame only. The data show more than 300,000 clones, about 80% seen once. Sequenced here: PBMCs, sampled before ibrutinib treatment. Receptors were obtained from a human donor with chronic lymphocytic leukemia.

This clone was seen once. The J gene is TRBJ1-3, the V gene TRBV2; D not certain. Germline lookup yields CDR1 SNHLY and CDR2 FYNNEI. The CDR3 is 14 amino acids. V was shortened by 8 bases and J by 3 bases, with 14 bases between the two germline ends. CDR3 sequence reads: CASHLSGDGNTIYF. CDR3 nucleotides: TGTGCCAGCCACCTTTCTGGGGATGGAAACACCATATATTTT. The whole variable domain, remainder taken from reference TRBV2 and TRBJ1-3, is EPEVTQTPSHQVTQMGQEVILRCVPISNHLYFYWYRQILGQKVEFLVSFYNNEISEKSEIFDDQFSVERPDGSNFTLKIRSTKLEDSAMYFCASHLSGDGNTIYFGEGSWLTVV.

This clone was seen only a few times. This chain uses TRBV27 with TRBJ2-3, with D perhaps being TRBD1 or TRBD2 (5 bases each). The CDR3 is made up of 15 amino acids. Germline CDR1 and CDR2: MNHEY and SMNVEV (reference sequence). The V end lost 5 bases, the J end lost 1 base, and 13 bases lay between the germline ends. The CDR3 loop is CASSTRDPRTDTQYF. In nucleotides, the CDR3 is TGTGCCAGCAGTACCCGGGACCCGCGCACAGATACGCAGTATTTT.

The DNA of the CDR3 is TGTGGTACTGGGACTAGCGGGAGGGAGACCCAGTACTTC. This translates into CGTGTSGRETQYF. The V gene is TRBV25-1, the J gene TRBJ2-5; 15 bases line up with TRBD2. The CDR3 runs to 13 residues. Germline CDR1 and CDR2: MGHDK and SYGVNS.

This chain uses TRBV6-1 with TRBJ1-5, with D possibly TRBD1 on 5 matching bases. Germline lookup yields CDR1 MNHNS and CDR2 SASEGT. This CDR3 region has 13 residues. V shed 8 bases and J shed 3 bases, with 11 bases lying between them. CDR3 DNA: TGTGCCAGCGCGGAGGGGTTCAATCAGCCCCAGCATTTT. Translated: CASAEGFNQPQHF.

The rearrangement uses TRBV19 and TRBJ2-1; 7 bases fit TRBD1. The V segment lost 6 bases and the J segment 14 bases; nucleotides outside the gene matches: 10. CDR1 is LNHDA and CDR2 is SQIVND in the germline V gene (reference sequence). The CDR3 contains 12 residues. As DNA, the CDR3 is TGTGCCAGTAGCCGAACCGGGACAGAAGAGTTCTTC. It is translated as CASSRTGTEEFF.

The rearrangement uses TRBV29-1 and TRBJ1-3; D gene ambiguous. This CDR3 contains 13 residues. Trimming left V 7 bases short and J 0 bases short, with 10 bases between. Per germline, CDR1 SQVTM and CDR2 ANQGSEA. This CDR3 is CSGLTTSGNTIYF. The CDR3 DNA is TGCAGCGGCCTGACGACCTCTGGAAACACCATATATTTT.

V gene TRBV9 combines with J gene TRBJ2-2; no clear D. This CDR3 comprises 13 residues. The V gene's germline CDR1 is SGDLS and CDR2 YYNGEE. V gave up 3 bases and J gave up 2 bases, with 5 bases separating them. The chain's CDR3 is CASSALNTGELFF. CDR3 nucleotides: TGTGCCAGCAGCGCCCTAAACACCGGGGAGCTGTTTTTT.

This chain joins TRBV4-1 and TRBJ2-1; 7 bases align to TRBD2. The CDR3 totals 20 residues. Germline V gene data show CDR1 as MGHRA and CDR2 as YSYEKL. V lost 0 bases to trimming and J lost 0 bases; unmatched junction nucleotides: 14. The CDR3 spells CASSQDVLRGWEASYNEQFF. The CDR3 coding sequence is TGCGCCAGCAGCCAAGATGTACTGCGGGGGTGGGAGGCCTCCTACAATGAGCAGTTCTTC.

This clone is a singleton in its sample. The V call is TRBV7-9, the J call TRBJ1-2, with D possibly matching TRBD1 (5 bases). Germline CDR1 SEHNR, CDR2 FQNEAQ (reference sequence). The CDR3 covers 14 residues. V shed 1 base and J shed 2 bases, with 8 bases lying between them. The CDR3: CASSLETENYGYTF. In DNA, the CDR3 is TGTGCCAGCAGCTTAGAGACAGAAAACTATGGCTACACCTTC.

The rearrangement links TRBV27 to TRBJ2-7, with D perhaps given as TRBD1 or TRBD2 (5 bases each). CDR3 length equals 13 residues. V was cut by 4 bases and J by 1 base, with 8 bases left in between. Per germline, CDR1 MNHEY and CDR2 SMNVEV (reference sequence). The CDR3 nucleotides read TGTGCCAGCAGTTGGGGGAGATCCTACGAGCAGTACTTC. Translation: CASSWGRSYEQYF.

This clone appeared once. The chain joins TRBV9 to TRBJ2-2, with 14 bases that match TRBD2. V shed 3 bases and J 4 bases; nucleotides not matched to a gene: 5. This CDR3 is 17 amino acids long. Germline assignment: CDR1 SGDLS and CDR2 YYNGEE. The CDR3 spells CASSGLAGGPGTGELFF. CDR3 DNA sequence: TGTGCCAGCAGCGGACTAGCGGGAGGGCCGGGCACCGGGGAGCTGTTTTTT.

The chain has TRBV6-5 and TRBJ2-7; 10 bases match TRBD2. This CDR3 has 14 amino acids. Germline V gene lookup returns CDR1 MNHEY and CDR2 SVGAGI. Trimming at V came to 8 bases and at J to 3 bases, leaving 7 bases not matched to a gene. The CDR3 DNA sequence: TGTGCCAGCCAACAAGCGGGAGGGGACTACGAGCAGTACTTC. Translated: CASQQAGGDYEQYF.

V gene TRBV18 combines with J gene TRBJ2-3; a possible D gene is TRBD2 (6 bases). Per germline, CDR1 KGHSH and CDR2 LQKENI. The CDR3 has 15 amino acids. V was shortened by 1 base and J by 2 bases, with 10 bases between the two germline ends. The CDR3 is CASSPLGEDTDTQYF. The CDR3 DNA sequence: TGTGCCAGCTCACCACTCGGGGAGGACACAGATACGCAGTATTTT.

This clone was seen a handful of times. V is TRBV5-1 and J is TRBJ2-7; D is perhaps TRBD1 (5 bases). Trimming pared 5 bases from V and 0 bases from J, leaving 9 bases between. The CDR3 length is 13 residues. The germline CDR1 and CDR2 sequences are SGHRS and YFSETQ. CDR3 in DNA: TGCGCCAGCAGGGACACAAGCTCCTACGAGCAGTACTTC. It translates to CASRDTSSYEQYF. Together with reference TRBV5-1 and TRBJ2-7, the CDR3 gives the full variable domain: KAGVTQTPRYLIKTRGQQVTLSCSPISGHRSVSWYQQTPGQGLQFLFEYFSETQRNKGNFPGRFSGRQFSNSRSEMNVSTLELGDSALYLCASRDTSSYEQYFGPGTRLTVT.

V is TRBV28 and J is TRBJ1-3; D unresolved. The V end lost 4 bases, the J end lost 3 bases, and 7 bases lay between the germline ends. The CDR3 contains 13 residues. The germline CDR1 and CDR2 sequences are MDHEN and SYDVKM. CDR3 in amino acids: CASSSLNGNTIYF. The CDR3 DNA follows: TGTGCCAGCAGTTCCTTAAATGGAAACACCATATATTTT. Using reference TRBV28 and TRBJ1-3 for the parts outside the CDR3, the full variable domain is DVKVTQSSRYLVKRTGEKVFLECVQDMDHENMFWYRQDPGLGLRLIYFSYDVKMKEKGDIPEGYSVSREKKERFSLILESASTNQTSMYLCASSSLNGNTIYFGEGSWLTVV.

The V call is TRBV15, the J call TRBJ1-5; the D is unclear. V was trimmed by 5 bases and J by 1 base, leaving 3 bases between them. Germline V lookup: CDR1 LNHNV, CDR2 YYDKDF (reference sequence). CDR3 length: 12 amino acids. The CDR3 loop is CATSRSNQPQHF. As DNA, the CDR3 is TGTGCCACCAGCCGAAGCAATCAGCCCCAGCATTTT.